What follows are 27 T cell receptor beta chains derived from one specimen sequenced in a study of T cell responses to AZD1222 COVID-19 vaccine. Method: immunoSEQ multiplex PCR; TCRdb's copy keeps in-frame clones and lacks some. The top ten hold 17% of the sample, which has 120,000 or so clones, 70% to 90% seen once. Sequenced here: peripheral blood, sampled 28 days after the second AZD1222 dose. These receptor sequences come from an adult who received the AZD1222 COVID-19 vaccine.

The chain uses TRBV7-2 and TRBJ1-3; the D is unclear. This CDR3 region has 12 residues. Germline CDR1 and CDR2: SGHTA and FQGNSA. V was pared by 6 bases and J by 1 base, with 4 bases between. As DNA, the CDR3 is TGTGCCAGCAGTGGGTCTGGAAACACCATATATTTT. Protein: CASSGSGNTIYF.

This chain links TRBV7-9 with TRBJ2-7; 7 bases agree with TRBD2. The length of the CDR3 is 16 residues. Germline CDR1 SEHNR, CDR2 FQNEAQ (reference sequence). J lost 1 base, V lost 0 bases, and 6 bases had no gene match. The DNA for the CDR3 is TGTGCCAGCAGCTTAGCGCGCGCGGGAGTTTCCTACGAGCAGTACTTC. Translation: CASSLARAGVSYEQYF.

The chain uses TRBV7-9 and TRBJ2-2, with D perhaps being TRBD1 or TRBD2 (5 bases each). This CDR3 has 14 amino acids. Trimming left V 2 bases short and J 6 bases short, with 10 bases between. The germline CDR1 and CDR2 sequences are SEHNR and FQNEAQ (reference sequence). The CDR3 DNA reads TGTGCCAGCAGCTTAACGAGGGGCTCCGGGGAGCTGTTTTTT. Translating gives CASSLTRGSGELFF.

V is TRBV5-1 and J is TRBJ1-1, with D possibly TRBD1 on 5 matching bases. V gave up 4 bases and J gave up 3 bases, with 19 bases separating them. Germline V CDR1 and CDR2: SGHRS, YFSETQ. The CDR3 consists of 16 residues. The CDR3 loop is CASSRVGGVRYTEAFF. DNA of the CDR3: TGCGCCAGCAGCCGGGTGGGGGGTGTTCGGTACACTGAAGCTTTCTTT.

V usage is TRBV2 and J usage is TRBJ2-5; 7 nucleotides align to TRBD1. The CDR3 loop spans 15 amino acids. Germline CDR1 is SNHLY and CDR2 is FYNNEI. V lost 2 bases and J lost 0; bases outside the gene matches: 3. DNA of the CDR3: TGTGCCAGCAGTGAAATGGGACAGCACCAAGAGACCCAGTACTTC. Residues: CASSEMGQHQETQYF.

The chain recombines TRBV2 with TRBJ1-2, with TRBD1 as a possible D gene (6 bases). Trimming removed 5 bases at V and 4 bases at J, with 14 bases between. From germline, CDR1 is SNHLY and CDR2 FYNNEI. The CDR3 extends over 14 amino acids. CDR3 sequence (DNA): TGTGCCAGCAGTCCCTCAGGGGTGAGCTATGGCTACACCTTC. It encodes CASSPSGVSYGYTF.

The chain carries TRBV9 and TRBJ2-2; 11 positions agree with TRBD1. This CDR3 region has 17 residues. Trimming took 0 bases from V and 7 from J; bases not matched to a gene: 8. CDR1 is SGDLS and CDR2 is YYNGEE in the germline V gene. The CDR3 sequence: CASSVDWTGGANGELFF. For the CDR3, the DNA is TGTGCCAGCAGCGTAGACTGGACAGGGGGCGCCAACGGGGAGCTGTTTTTT.

This sequence joins TRBV11-2 and TRBJ1-3; D gene ambiguous. The CDR3 spans 15 residues. The ends were cut back, 1 base at V and 4 bases at J, with 11 bases in the middle. Germline assignment: CDR1 SGHAT and CDR2 FQNNGV. The CDR3 sequence: CASSLVGTEGNTIYF. The DNA of the CDR3 is TGTGCCAGCAGCTTAGTCGGAACAGAGGGAAACACCATATATTTT.

The chain recombines TRBV14 with TRBJ2-5, with 9 bases identical to TRBD2. The CDR3 runs 15 residues. Trimming removed 2 bases from V and 1 base from J; junction bases left unmatched: 2. CDR1 is SGHDN, CDR2 FVKESK, per germline. For the CDR3, the DNA is TGTGCCAGCAGCCAACTAGCGGGGTTCCAAGAGACCCAGTACTTC. It is translated as CASSQLAGFQETQYF.

The V call is TRBV27, the J call TRBJ1-5; D gene unclear. CDR3 size: 16 residues. Germline-derived CDR1 and CDR2 are MNHEY and SMNVEV (reference sequence). V was pared by 5 bases and J by 0 bases, with 14 bases between. The CDR3 DNA follows: TGTGCCAGCAGTGAACAGTACCCGTATAGCAATCAGCCCCAGCATTTT. Protein sequence: CASSEQYPYSNQPQHF.

This clone was seen a handful of times. The chain has TRBV6-5 and TRBJ1-3; 8 positions match TRBD1. V lost 6 bases to trimming and J lost 4 bases; unmatched junction nucleotides: 8. The CDR3 extends over 15 amino acids. Germline V lookup: CDR1 MNHEY, CDR2 SVGAGI. The CDR3 is CASSLDRGDGNTIYF. The CDR3 DNA reads TGTGCCAGCAGCCTAGACAGGGGCGACGGAAACACCATATATTTT.

A single count supports this clone. The genes are TRBV5-1 and TRBJ1-2; no clear D gene. V was cut by 2 bases and J by 8 bases, with 19 bases left in between. Germline V gene data show CDR1 as SGHRS and CDR2 as YFSETQ. This CDR3 spans 15 amino acids. CDR3 coding DNA: TGCGCCAGCAGCTTAGTCAATTCGGCCCAGAGGGGCTACACCTTC. Amino acid sequence: CASSLVNSAQRGYTF.

The J gene is TRBJ1-4, the V gene TRBV6-5, with D hard to call. This CDR3 spans 15 amino acids. Per germline, CDR1 MNHEY and CDR2 SVGAGI. Trimming stripped 0 bases from V and 0 bases from J, with 5 bases between. CDR3 nucleotides: TGTGCCAGCAGTTACTCGAGGACAACTAATGAAAAACTGTTTTTT. This codes for CASSYSRTTNEKLFF.

The V gene is TRBV9, the J gene TRBJ1-5; D remains ambiguous. CDR3 length: 15 amino acids. Trimming took off 0 bases at V and 0 bases at J, with 7 bases between the two ends. Germline CDR1 SGDLS, CDR2 YYNGEE. The CDR3 DNA reads as TGTGCCAGCAGCGTAGGGCCATATAGCAATCAGCCCCAGCATTTT. Translating it yields CASSVGPYSNQPQHF.

The V gene is TRBV2, the J gene TRBJ1-1; D not certain. V was pared by 3 bases and J by 1 base, with 9 bases between. Germline loops: CDR1 SNHLY, CDR2 FYNNEI. The length of the CDR3 is 14 residues. CDR3 bases: TGTGCCAGCAGTGATTTGGCAGGGAACACTGAAGCTTTCTTT. It specifies CASSDLAGNTEAFF. Combining the CDR3 with reference TRBV2 and TRBJ1-1 gives the whole variable domain EPEVTQTPSHQVTQMGQEVILRCVPISNHLYFYWYRQILGQKVEFLVSFYNNEISEKSEIFDDQFSVERPDGSNFTLKIRSTKLEDSAMYFCASSDLAGNTEAFFGQGTRLTVV.

V usage is TRBV5-8 and J usage is TRBJ2-1, with TRBD1 matching over 7 bases. Losses at the gene ends were 2 bases for V and 6 bases for J; bases not matched to a gene: 8. CDR1 and CDR2 (germline): SGHTS, YDEGEE. The CDR3 has 15 residues. The CDR3 loop reads CASSFFRGFGNEQFF. The CDR3 coding sequence is TGTGCCAGCAGCTTTTTCAGGGGGTTCGGCAATGAGCAGTTCTTC.

The V and J genes are TRBV4-2 and TRBJ2-6; D possibly corresponds to TRBD1 (5 bases). V was cut by 0 bases and J by 9 bases, with 12 bases left in between. There are 15 residues in the CDR3. The V gene's germline CDR1 is LGHNA and CDR2 YNFKEQ. CDR3 DNA: TGTGCCAGCAGCCAAGATGGGCAGGGTGTCAACGTCCTGACTTTC. Protein: CASSQDGQGVNVLTF.

The chain joins TRBV9 to TRBJ2-5, with D unclear. Germline loops: CDR1 SGDLS, CDR2 YYNGEE. CDR3 length equals 14 residues. Trimming removed 0 bases from V and 5 bases from J, with 11 bases in between. The CDR3, as DNA: TGTGCCAGCAGCGTAGAGGTCGATCTGGAGACCCAGTACTTC. It codes for CASSVEVDLETQYF.

This chain links TRBV24-1 with TRBJ2-3; 9 nucleotides match TRBD2. This CDR3 region has 16 residues. Germline V gives CDR1 KGHDR, CDR2 SFDVKD. Trimming removed 4 bases from V and 0 bases from J; junction bases left unmatched: 4. The CDR3 spells CATSDLSGGSTDTQYF. CDR3 bases: TGTGCCACCAGTGACCTTAGCGGGGGAAGCACAGATACGCAGTATTTT.

The chain carries TRBV2 and TRBJ1-2, with D possibly matching TRBD1 (5 bases). V lost 6 bases to trimming and J lost 4 bases, with 18 bases between them. The germline CDR1 and CDR2 sequences are SNHLY and FYNNEI. The CDR3 runs to 15 residues. CDR3: CASSRISQGAYGYTF. The CDR3 DNA reads as TGTGCCAGCAGCCGTATCTCCCAGGGTGCCTATGGCTACACCTTC.

V gene TRBV2 combines with J gene TRBJ1-2; 8 bases fit TRBD1. The CDR3 is 13 residues long. CDR1 is SNHLY, CDR2 FYNNEI, per germline. Trimming cost V 6 bases and J 8 bases; bases outside gene matches: 8. CDR3 amino acids: CASSETGEGGYTF. The CDR3 DNA sequence: TGTGCCAGCAGCGAGACAGGGGAGGGCGGCTACACCTTC.

J is TRBJ1-1 and V is TRBV6-2 or TRBV6-3, with unresolved D. Germline V CDR1 and CDR2: MNHEY, SVGEGT. The CDR3 runs to 15 residues. Trimming removed 6 bases from V and 3 bases from J, with 17 bases in between. The CDR3: CASSHDPVRYTEAFF. As DNA, the CDR3 is TGTGCCAGCAGCCACGATCCCGTGAGATACACTGAAGCTTTCTTT.

V gene TRBV7-9 combines with J gene TRBJ1-5, with D possibly TRBD1 on 5 matching bases. Between the trimmed V and J ends, which lost 5 bases and 2 bases, there was a span of 22 bases. The CDR3 sequence is 18 residues long. Germline CDR1 and CDR2: SEHNR and FQNEAQ (reference sequence). In DNA form, the CDR3 reads TGTGCCAGCAGCCGATGGTCGCAGGTGGGGGGACGCAATCAGCCCCAGCATTTT. Its translation: CASSRWSQVGGRNQPQHF.

This clone has only one observation. The V and J genes are TRBV3-1 (or the pseudogene TRBV3-2) and TRBJ1-3; D unclear. V lost 3 bases and J 0 bases, leaving 6 bases between the germline ends. Germline CDR1 is LGHDT and CDR2 is YNNKEL (reference sequence). This CDR3 has 14 amino acids. DNA of the CDR3: TGTGCCAGCAGCCACGGTTCCTCTGGAAACACCATATATTTT. Translation gives CASSHGSSGNTIYF.

The chain carries TRBV19 and TRBJ1-5; 11 bases line up with TRBD1. The CDR3 consists of 15 residues. Germline V gene data show CDR1 as LNHDA and CDR2 as SQIVND (reference sequence). The ends lost 3 bases at V and 6 bases at J; junction bases unmatched: 4. The CDR3 DNA reads as TGTGCCAGTAGTATGGGGACAGGGGGAATTCAGCCCCAGCATTTT. This sequence encodes CASSMGTGGIQPQHF.

The chain is built from TRBV5-4 and TRBJ2-1, with TRBD2 matching 9 bases. The CDR3 is 15 amino acids. CDR1 SGHNT and CDR2 YYREEE come from the germline V gene (reference sequence). J gave up 7 bases and V 6 bases, and 11 bases lay outside the gene matches. CDR3 amino acids: CASNRGSSGRNEQFF. In nucleotides, the CDR3 is TGTGCCAGCAACCGGGGAAGTAGCGGGAGAAATGAGCAGTTCTTC.

J is TRBJ1-1 and V is TRBV5-1, with D possibly matching TRBD1 (5 bases). Germline lookup yields CDR1 SGHRS and CDR2 YFSETQ. CDR3 length: 15 amino acids. V was trimmed by 4 bases and J by 2 bases, leaving 15 bases between them. The CDR3 bases are TGCGCCAGCAGCCCCCGACAGCGGATCAACACTGAAGCTTTCTTT. Encoded protein: CASSPRQRINTEAFF.